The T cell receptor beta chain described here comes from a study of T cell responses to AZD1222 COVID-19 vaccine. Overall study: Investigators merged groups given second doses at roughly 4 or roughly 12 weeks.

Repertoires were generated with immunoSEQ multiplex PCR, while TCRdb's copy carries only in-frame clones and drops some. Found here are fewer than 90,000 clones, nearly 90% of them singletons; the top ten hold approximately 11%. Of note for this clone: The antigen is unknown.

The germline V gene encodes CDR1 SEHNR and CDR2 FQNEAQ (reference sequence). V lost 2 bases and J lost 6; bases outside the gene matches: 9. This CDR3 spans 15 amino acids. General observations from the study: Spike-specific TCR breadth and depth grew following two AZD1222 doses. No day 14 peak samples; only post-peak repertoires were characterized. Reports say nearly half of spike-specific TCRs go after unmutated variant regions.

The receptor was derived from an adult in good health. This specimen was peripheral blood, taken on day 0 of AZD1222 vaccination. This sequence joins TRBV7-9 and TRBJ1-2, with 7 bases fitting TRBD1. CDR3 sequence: CASSLRLGGVDGYTF. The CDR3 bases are TGTGCCAGCAGCTTAAGGTTAGGGGGCGTCGATGGCTACACCTTC.